This is a list of T cell receptor beta chains from one sample in a study of beta chain features in type 1 diabetes. The data were produced by immunoSEQ multiplex PCR, yet TCRdb's version contains in-frame clones alone and is incomplete. The data contain 250,000 or so clones, approximately 15% of them seen just once; the ten biggest clones take up 0.015% to 0.02%. The sample consisted of naive CD4+ T cells from blood. The source is a young man with type 1 diabetes. The CDR3 runs from the conserved cysteine through the conserved F or W.

CASSYGGGRRNYGYTF,TRBJ1-2,TRBV6-5
CASSVGSESGNEQFF,TRBJ2-1,TRBV9
CSVEKALLPRTEAFF,TRBJ1-1,TRBV29-1
CSVAARDRVGTDTQYF,TRBJ2-3,TRBV29-1
CASSLFRAGWDTEAFF,TRBJ1-1,TRBV11-1
CASSYSILPGYGYTF,TRBJ1-2,TRBV6-5
CCTDPRESANYGYTF,TRBJ1-2,TRBV7-9
CATRGANNEQFF,TRBJ2-1,TRBV7-2
CASSKDTDRYEQYF,TRBJ2-7,TRBV5-1
CASSEMGGGPGGYTF,TRBJ1-2,TRBV2
CASSAGASGMYEQYF,TRBJ2-7,TRBV7-2
CASSSPPLSETQYF,TRBJ2-5,TRBV7-2
CASSQGQTYNSPLHF,TRBJ1-6,TRBV11-3
CASSWRGAEAFF,TRBJ1-1,TRBV5-6
CASRPQGVSTEAFF,TRBJ1-1,TRBV6-4
CASSLELAGGRKTQYF,TRBJ2-5,TRBV5-4
CASSKGARANGYTF,TRBJ1-2,TRBV21-1
CASSYSKRGIYNEQFF,TRBJ2-1,TRBV6-5